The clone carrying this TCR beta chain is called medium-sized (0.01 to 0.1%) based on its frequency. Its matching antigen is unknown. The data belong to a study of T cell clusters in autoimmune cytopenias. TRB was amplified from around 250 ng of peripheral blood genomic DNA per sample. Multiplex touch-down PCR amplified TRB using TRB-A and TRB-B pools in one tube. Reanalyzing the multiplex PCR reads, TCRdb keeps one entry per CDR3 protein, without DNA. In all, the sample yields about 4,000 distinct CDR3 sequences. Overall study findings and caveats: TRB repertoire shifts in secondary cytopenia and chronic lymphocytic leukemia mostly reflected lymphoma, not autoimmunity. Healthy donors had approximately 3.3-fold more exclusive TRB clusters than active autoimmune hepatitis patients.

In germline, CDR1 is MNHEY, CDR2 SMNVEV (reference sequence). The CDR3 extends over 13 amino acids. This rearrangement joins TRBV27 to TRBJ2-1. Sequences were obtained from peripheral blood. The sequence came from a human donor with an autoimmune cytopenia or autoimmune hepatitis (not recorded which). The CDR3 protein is CASSLSNYNEQFF.